These 4 T cell receptor beta chains were sequenced from one sample in a study of beta chain features in type 1 diabetes. Sequenced material consisted of expressed TCRB transcripts (all of the isolated RNA was reverse transcribed). Generated by immunoSEQ multiplex PCR, the TCRdb table keeps only in-frame clones and is missing some. The repertoire includes some 410,000 clones, over 9.5% of them detected once, and approximately 0.05% sits in the top ten. Sequenced: naive CD4+ T cells from blood. These receptors originate from a woman under 30 in good health.

This clone is a singleton in its sample. This chain joins TRBV2 and TRBJ1-6; D gene ambiguous. Germline assignment: CDR1 SNHLY and CDR2 FYNNEI. The CDR3 extends over 14 amino acids. Trimming took 7 bases from V and 7 from J, leaving 14 bases between them. CDR3 residues: CASKLAELNSPLHF. The CDR3 nucleotides read TGTGCCAGCAAATTGGCGGAGCTGAATTCACCCCTCCACTTT.

This clone appeared a few times. CDR3 loop: CASSYYRENTGELFF. The CDR3 region has the DNA TGCGCCAGCAGCTACTACAGGGAGAACACCGGGGAGCTGTTTTTT. This rearrangement joins TRBV5-1 to TRBJ2-2; D possibly corresponds to TRBD1 (6 bases). This CDR3 has 15 amino acids. Per the germline V gene, CDR1 is SGHRS and CDR2 is YFSETQ. V was clipped by 3 bases and J by 1 base, with 10 bases between them. Full variable domain (remainder filled in from reference TRBV5-1 and TRBJ2-2): KAGVTQTPRYLIKTRGQQVTLSCSPISGHRSVSWYQQTPGQGLQFLFEYFSETQRNKGNFPGRFSGRQFSNSRSEMNVSTLELGDSALYLCASSYYRENTGELFFGEGSRLTVL.

The V call is TRBV20-1, the J call TRBJ2-7, with no clear D. This CDR3 region has 11 residues. V lost 6 bases and J lost 7, with 13 bases in between. Germline CDR1 is DFQATT and CDR2 is SNEGSKA (reference sequence). The CDR3 spells CSAAGRLEQYF. In DNA form, the CDR3 reads TGCAGTGCCGCAGGACGACTTGAGCAGTACTTC.

Details on this clone: Other DNA sequences in this sample translate to the same CDR3. The chain uses TRBV5-1 and TRBJ1-1; D ambiguous. CDR1 SGHRS and CDR2 YFSETQ come from the germline V gene. The V end lost 0 bases, the J end lost 1 base, and 4 bases lay between the germline ends. The CDR3 has 13 amino acids. The CDR3 reads CASSLEGNTEAFF. DNA for the CDR3: TGCGCCAGCAGCTTGGAAGGGAACACTGAAGCTTTCTTT.